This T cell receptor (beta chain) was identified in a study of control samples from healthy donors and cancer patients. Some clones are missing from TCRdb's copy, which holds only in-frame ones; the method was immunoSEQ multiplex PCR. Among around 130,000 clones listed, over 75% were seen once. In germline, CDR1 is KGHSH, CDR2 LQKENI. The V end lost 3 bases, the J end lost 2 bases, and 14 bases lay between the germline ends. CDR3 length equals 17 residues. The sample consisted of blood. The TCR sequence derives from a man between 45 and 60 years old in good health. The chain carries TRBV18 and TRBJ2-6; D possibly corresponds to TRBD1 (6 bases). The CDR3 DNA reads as TGTGCCAGCTCACCTTCCTTGGGGGCGCCTGGGGCCAACGTCCTGACTTTC. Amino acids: CASSPSLGAPGANVLTF.